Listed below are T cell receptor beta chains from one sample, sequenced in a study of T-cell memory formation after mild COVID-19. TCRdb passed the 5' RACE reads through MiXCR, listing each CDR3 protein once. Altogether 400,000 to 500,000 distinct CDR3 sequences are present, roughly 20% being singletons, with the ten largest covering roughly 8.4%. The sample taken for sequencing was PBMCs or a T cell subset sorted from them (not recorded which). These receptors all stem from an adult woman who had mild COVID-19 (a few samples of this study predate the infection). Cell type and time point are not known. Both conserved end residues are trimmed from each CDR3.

ASSKDRGDYNSPLH TRBJ1-6 14 TRBV19
ASSTPQAGTF TRBJ1-1 10 TRBV18
ASRYLGDTEAF TRBJ1-1 11 TRBV7-9
ASSQGFSANTEAF TRBJ1-1 13 TRBV14
ASSILAGGRELF TRBJ2-2 12 TRBV19
SARRRGQGTDTQY TRBJ2-3 13 TRBV20-1
SARDPVPNEQF TRBJ2-1 11 TRBV20-1
ASSQVGIGNTIY TRBJ1-3 12 TRBV4-1
ASRDGGITYEQY TRBJ2-7 12 TRBV2
SVMTSGTAETQY TRBJ2-5 12 TRBV29-1
ASSMGLAGGTTDTQY TRBJ2-3 15 TRBV21-1
SAREVTSGANVLT TRBJ2-6 13 TRBV20-1
SLPDRGNYGYT TRBJ1-2 11 TRBV20-1
ASSWRGSSYEQY TRBJ2-7 12 TRBV6-2/TRBV6-3
ASSPGLAGGPFESGSTDTQY TRBJ2-3 20 TRBV18
ASSALSAGGTYEQY TRBJ2-7 14 TRBV19
ATSTSPGQGFPNEQF TRBJ2-1 15 TRBV24-1
SAREGRGLNYGYT TRBJ1-2 13 TRBV20-1
ASSQEGRQETQY TRBJ2-5 12 TRBV4-2
AGLGGTDTQY TRBJ2-3 10 TRBV7-9
ASSPHDRVFYGYT TRBJ1-2 13 TRBV7-6
ASSVRQGVDYGYT TRBJ1-2 13 TRBV4-3
ASSTNRGQETQY TRBJ2-5 12 TRBV2
ASSAAGGKTEAF TRBJ1-1 12 TRBV2
ASSATDGGGRRSGANVLT TRBJ2-6 18 TRBV7-9
SVAKAGGGETQY TRBJ2-5 12 TRBV29-1
ASRQSGPKQF TRBJ2-1 10 TRBV19
SVAERARGGPGNEQF TRBJ2-1 15 TRBV29-1
ASGLAGGTEQY TRBJ2-7 11 TRBV6-2/TRBV6-3
ASSFGLLAGEALTQY TRBJ2-5 15 TRBV7-6